These 6 T cell receptor beta chains originate from one sample sequenced in a study of blood T cell repertoires in COVID-19. Measured with immunoSEQ multiplex PCR; TCRdb has only the in-frame clones, and not every one. The data show some 490,000 clones, about 88% seen once. The source material was PBMCs or T cells enriched from blood (not recorded which). The receptors originated from a woman aged 55-70 years who had recovered from COVID-19.

The chain employs TRBV9 and TRBJ2-3; 10 bases are shared with TRBD2. Trimming removed 4 bases from V and 2 bases from J; junction bases left unmatched: 4. This CDR3 has 15 amino acids. In germline, CDR1 is SGDLS, CDR2 YYNGEE. The CDR3 DNA sequence: TGTGCCAGCAGCTTAGCGGGGGGCCCCACAGATACGCAGTATTTT. Protein: CASSLAGGPTDTQYF.

The CDR3 bases are TGTGCCAGCAGTGAACAGGGGGAAAAACTGTTTTTT. This codes for CASSEQGEKLFF. V usage is TRBV2 and J usage is TRBJ1-4; a possible D gene is TRBD1 (6 bases). Germline-derived CDR1 and CDR2 are SNHLY and FYNNEI. The CDR3 extends over 12 amino acids. With 2 bases removed from V and 8 bases from J, the gap between germline ends came to 6 bases.

The gene calls are TRBV2 and TRBJ1-1; the D gene is possibly TRBD1 (5 bases). The CDR3 runs 14 residues. With 2 bases removed from V and 9 bases from J, the gap between germline ends came to 16 bases. Germline CDR1 reads SNHLY; CDR2 reads FYNNEI. CDR3 in amino acids: CASSEWGGIVQAFF. CDR3 sequence (DNA): TGTGCCAGCAGTGAATGGGGGGGGATTGTTCAAGCTTTCTTT.

V gene TRBV9 combines with J gene TRBJ1-3, with TRBD1 as a possible D gene (5 bases). This CDR3 is built from 15 residues. Trimming removed 3 bases at V and 0 bases at J, with 10 bases between. CDR1 and CDR2 (germline): SGDLS, YYNGEE. CDR3 in amino acids: CASSARGGSGNTIYF. DNA for the CDR3: TGTGCCAGCAGCGCTCGGGGGGGCTCTGGAAACACCATATATTTT.

The rearrangement joins TRBV2 to TRBJ1-2; tentative D call: TRBD1 (6 bases). In germline, CDR1 is SNHLY, CDR2 FYNNEI. The V end lost 10 bases, the J end lost 4 bases, and 16 bases lay between the germline ends. The CDR3 extends over 13 amino acids. The CDR3 nucleotides are TGTGCCATCGTCCAGGGGAAAGGCTATGGCTACACCTTC. This sequence encodes CAIVQGKGYGYTF. The variable domain in full, completed from reference TRBV2 and TRBJ1-2, reads EPEVTQTPSHQVTQMGQEVILRCVPISNHLYFYWYRQILGQKVEFLVSFYNNEISEKSEIFDDQFSVERPDGSNFTLKIRSTKLEDSAMYFCAIVQGKGYGYTFGSGTRLTVV.

This chain joins TRBV11-2 and TRBJ2-7; 14 bases agree with TRBD2. J lost 6 bases, V lost 7 bases, and 8 bases had no gene match. The CDR3 is 15 amino acids. Germline V gives CDR1 SGHAT, CDR2 FQNNGV. The CDR3 region has the DNA TGTGCCAGCAACCCGACTAGCGGGGGGGCGAGCGAGCAGTACGTC. Translated: CASNPTSGGASEQYV.